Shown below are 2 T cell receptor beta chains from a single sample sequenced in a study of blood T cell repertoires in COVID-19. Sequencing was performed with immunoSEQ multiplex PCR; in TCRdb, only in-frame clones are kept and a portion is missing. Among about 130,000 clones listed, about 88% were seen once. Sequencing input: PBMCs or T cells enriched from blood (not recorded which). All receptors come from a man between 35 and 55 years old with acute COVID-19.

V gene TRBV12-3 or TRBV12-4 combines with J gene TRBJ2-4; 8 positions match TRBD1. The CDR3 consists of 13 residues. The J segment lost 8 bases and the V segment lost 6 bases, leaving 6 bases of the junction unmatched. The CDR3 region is CASRSQGAHIQYF. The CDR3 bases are TGTGCCAGCAGGTCCCAGGGGGCTCACATTCAGTACTTC.

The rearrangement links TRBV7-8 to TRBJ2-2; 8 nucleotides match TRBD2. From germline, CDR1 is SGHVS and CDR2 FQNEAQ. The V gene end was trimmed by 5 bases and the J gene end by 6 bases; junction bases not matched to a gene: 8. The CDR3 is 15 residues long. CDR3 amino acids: CASSPGVAGSGELFF. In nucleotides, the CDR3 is TGTGCCAGCAGCCCGGGGGTAGCGGGATCCGGGGAGCTGTTTTTT.